The clone carrying this TCR beta chain was counted a few times. Its antigen is as yet unknown. The entry originates in a study of blood T cells in healthy people across ages. The use of a sample-barcoded 5' primer and a J-beta primer mix characterized a second PCR of roughly 7 to 11 cycles. TCRdb reprocessed the 5' RACE reads via MiXCR and lists one record per CDR3 protein. The sample contains 800,000 to 1,300,000 distinct CDR3 sequences, roughly 24% of which appear only once. Total RNA was isolated from each sample in quantities of at least 5 micrograms. Study-wide points: As age increased, TCR beta diversity per million T cells fell in a roughly linear fashion.

This CDR3 comprises 13 residues. From germline, CDR1 is SGHAT and CDR2 FQNNGV. Trimming took off 0 bases at V and 7 bases at J, with 9 bases between the two ends. These data were also filed under a second study, of T cells of mothers and their children.

Sequenced sample: blood. The clonotype comes from a girl aged 2-15 years in good health. The chain couples TRBV11-2 to TRBJ1-2; D might be TRBD1 (6 bases). The CDR3 nucleotides read TGTGCCAGCAGCTTAGACAGGGGCCGTGGCTACACCTTC. Amino acids: CASSLDRGRGYTF.